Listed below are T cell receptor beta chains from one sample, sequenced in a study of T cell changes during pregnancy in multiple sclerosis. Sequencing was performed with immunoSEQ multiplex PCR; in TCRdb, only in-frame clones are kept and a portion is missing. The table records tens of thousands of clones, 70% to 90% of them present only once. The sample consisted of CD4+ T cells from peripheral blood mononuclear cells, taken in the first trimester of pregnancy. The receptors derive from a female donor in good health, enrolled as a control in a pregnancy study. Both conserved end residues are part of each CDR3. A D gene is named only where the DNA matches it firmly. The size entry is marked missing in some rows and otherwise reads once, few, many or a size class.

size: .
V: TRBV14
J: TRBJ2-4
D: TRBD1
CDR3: CASSRTTGAGNIQYF
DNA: TGTGCCAGCAGCCGCACGACAGGGGCTGGAAACATTCAGTACTTC

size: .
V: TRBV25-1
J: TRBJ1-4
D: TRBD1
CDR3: CASSDSQGGEKLFF
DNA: TGTGCCAGCAGTGATTCACAGGGGGGTGAAAAACTGTTTTTT

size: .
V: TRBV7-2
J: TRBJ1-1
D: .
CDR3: CASRGSPRNTEAFF
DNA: TGTGCCAGCCGCGGGTCCCCAAGGAACACTGAAGCTTTCTTT

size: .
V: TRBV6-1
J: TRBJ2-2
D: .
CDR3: CASSEGGLATTGELFF
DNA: TGTGCCAGCAGTGAAGGAGGGCTAGCGACCACCGGGGAGCTGTTTTTT

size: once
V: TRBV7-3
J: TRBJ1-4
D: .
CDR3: CASSLTREANEKLFF
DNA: TGTGCCAGCAGCTTAACCAGGGAGGCTAATGAAAAACTGTTTTTT

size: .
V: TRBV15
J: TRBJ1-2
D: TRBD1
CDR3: CATSRGPGQNYGYTF
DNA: TGTGCCACCAGCAGAGGCCCGGGACAGAACTATGGCTACACCTTC

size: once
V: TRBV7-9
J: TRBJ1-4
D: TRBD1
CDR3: CASSLVGTGSEKLFF
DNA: TGTGCCAGCAGCTTAGTCGGGACAGGGTCCGAAAAACTGTTTTTT

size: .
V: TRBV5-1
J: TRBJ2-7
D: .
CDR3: CASRPGVSAYEQYF
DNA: TGCGCCAGTCGCCCAGGGGTGAGTGCCTACGAGCAGTACTTC

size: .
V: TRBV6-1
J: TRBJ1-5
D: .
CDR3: CASSEDRVMLSQPQHF
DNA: TGTGCCAGCAGTGAAGACAGGGTAATGTTAAGTCAGCCCCAGCATTTT

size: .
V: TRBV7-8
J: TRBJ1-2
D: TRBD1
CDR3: CASSSTGAYGYTF
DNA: TGTGCCAGCAGCTCGACAGGGGCCTATGGCTACACCTTC

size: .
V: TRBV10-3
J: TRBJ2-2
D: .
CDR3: CAISESTGSFTGELFF
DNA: TGTGCCATCAGTGAGTCCACAGGGAGTTTCACCGGGGAGCTGTTTTTT

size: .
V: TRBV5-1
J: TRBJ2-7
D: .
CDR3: CASSLEYEQYF
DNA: TGCGCCAGCAGCCTAGAATACGAGCAGTACTTC

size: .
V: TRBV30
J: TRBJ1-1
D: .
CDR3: CAWSDQGITEAFF
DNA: TGTGCCTGGAGTGATCAGGGAATCACTGAAGCTTTCTTT

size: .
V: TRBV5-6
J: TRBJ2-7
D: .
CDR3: CASSSWGLHEQYF
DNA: TGTGCCAGCAGCTCATGGGGGCTCCACGAGCAGTACTTC

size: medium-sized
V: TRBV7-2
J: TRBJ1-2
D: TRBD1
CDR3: CASSLEVGTGGSLTF
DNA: TGTGCCAGCAGCTTAGAGGTCGGGACAGGGGGCAGTCTCACCTTC

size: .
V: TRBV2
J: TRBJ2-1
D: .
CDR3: CASSEGTANEQFF
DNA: TGTGCCAGCAGTGAAGGGACAGCCAATGAGCAGTTCTTC

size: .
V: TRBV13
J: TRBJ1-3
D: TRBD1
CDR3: CASSPRQGNYGNTIYF
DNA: TGTGCCAGCAGCCCGAGACAGGGAAACTATGGAAACACCATATATTTT

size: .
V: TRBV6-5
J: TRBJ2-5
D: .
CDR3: CASSSSWGLQETQYF
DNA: TGTGCCAGCAGTTCCTCATGGGGGCTCCAAGAGACCCAGTACTTC

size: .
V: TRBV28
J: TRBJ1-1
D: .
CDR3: CASRLDVSRGSEAFF
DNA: TGTGCCAGCAGACTAGACGTATCCCGGGGGTCTGAAGCTTTCTTT

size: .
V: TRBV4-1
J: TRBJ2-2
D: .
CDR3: CASSQLLVQTGELFF
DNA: TGCGCCAGCAGCCAACTTTTGGTCCAGACCGGGGAGCTGTTTTTT

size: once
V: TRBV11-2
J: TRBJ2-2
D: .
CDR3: CASSLASTGELFF
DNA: TGTGCCAGCAGCTTAGCTTCCACCGGGGAGCTGTTTTTT

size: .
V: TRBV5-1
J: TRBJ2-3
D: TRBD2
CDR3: CASSLGRAGGRTDTQYF
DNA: TGCGCCAGCAGCTTGGGGAGGGCGGGGGGGCGCACAGATACGCAGTATTTT

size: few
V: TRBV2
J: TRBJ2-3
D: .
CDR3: CASRVSSTDTQYF
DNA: TGTGCCAGCAGGGTTAGTTCCACAGATACGCAGTATTTT

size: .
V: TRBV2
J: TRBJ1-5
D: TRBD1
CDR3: CASRLTGRSNQPQHF
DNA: TGTGCCAGCAGGCTGACAGGGCGTAGCAATCAGCCCCAGCATTTT

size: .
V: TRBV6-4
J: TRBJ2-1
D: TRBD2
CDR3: CASSPGLAPYNEQFF
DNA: TGTGCCAGCAGTCCTGGACTAGCCCCCTACAATGAGCAGTTCTTC

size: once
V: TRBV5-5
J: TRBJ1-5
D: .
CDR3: CASSLATGYQPQHF
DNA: TGTGCCAGCAGCTTGGCCACGGGGTACCAGCCCCAGCATTTT

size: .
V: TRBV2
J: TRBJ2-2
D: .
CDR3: CASIRDSNTGELFF
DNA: TGTGCCAGCATCCGGGATAGTAACACCGGGGAGCTGTTTTTT

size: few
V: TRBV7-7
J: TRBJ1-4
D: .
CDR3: CASSEGSTLNEKLFF
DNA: TGTGCTAGCAGCGAAGGTAGCACACTGAATGAAAAACTGTTTTTT

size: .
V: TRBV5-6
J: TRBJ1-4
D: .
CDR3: CASSLNGGGVSTNEKLFF
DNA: TGTGCCAGCAGCCTCAACGGGGGGGGAGTTTCAACTAATGAAAAACTGTTTTTT

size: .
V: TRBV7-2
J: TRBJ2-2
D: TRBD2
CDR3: CASRKSGGVAGELFF
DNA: TGTGCCAGCCGAAAGAGCGGGGGGGTCGCCGGGGAGCTGTTTTTT

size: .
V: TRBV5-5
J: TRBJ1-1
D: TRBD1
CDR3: CASSLAVQGASLTEAFF
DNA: TGTGCCAGCAGCTTGGCCGTTCAGGGGGCATCTCTCACTGAAGCTTTCTTT

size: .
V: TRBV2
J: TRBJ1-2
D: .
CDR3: CASSAGGQAYGYTF
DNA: TGTGCCAGCAGTGCGGGAGGACAAGCTTATGGCTACACCTTC

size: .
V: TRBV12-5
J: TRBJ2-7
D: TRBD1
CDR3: CASLGPGQGTYEQYF
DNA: TGTGCTAGCCTAGGACCGGGACAGGGGACCTACGAGCAGTACTTC

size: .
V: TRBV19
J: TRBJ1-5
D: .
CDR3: CASSNRQGRGNQPQHF
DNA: TGTGCCAGTAGTAACCGCCAGGGGAGAGGCAATCAGCCCCAGCATTTT

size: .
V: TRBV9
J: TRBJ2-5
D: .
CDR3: CASSVGRQKETQYF
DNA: TGTGCCAGCAGCGTAGGTAGACAGAAAGAGACCCAGTACTTC

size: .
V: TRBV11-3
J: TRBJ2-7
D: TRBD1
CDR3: CASSRTRGQGGEQYF
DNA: TGTGCCAGCAGCCGTACCCGGGGACAGGGGGGCGAGCAGTACTTC